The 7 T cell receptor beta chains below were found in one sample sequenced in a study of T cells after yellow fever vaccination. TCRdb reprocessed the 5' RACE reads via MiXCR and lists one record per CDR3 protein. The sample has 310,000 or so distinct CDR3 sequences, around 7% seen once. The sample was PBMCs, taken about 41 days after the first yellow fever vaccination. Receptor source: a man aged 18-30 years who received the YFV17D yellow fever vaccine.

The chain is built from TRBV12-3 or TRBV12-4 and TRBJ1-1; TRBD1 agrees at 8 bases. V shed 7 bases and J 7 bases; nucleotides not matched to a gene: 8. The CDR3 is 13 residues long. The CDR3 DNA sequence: TGTGCCAGCATTTCAGACAGGGGCTTTGAAGCTTTCTTT. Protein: CASISDRGFEAFF.

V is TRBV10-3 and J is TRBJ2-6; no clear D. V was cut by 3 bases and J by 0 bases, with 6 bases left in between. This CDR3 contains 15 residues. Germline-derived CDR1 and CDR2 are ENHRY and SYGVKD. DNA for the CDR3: TGTGCCATCAGTGACAGGAGCTCTGGGGCCAACGTCCTGACTTTC. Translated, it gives CAISDRSSGANVLTF.

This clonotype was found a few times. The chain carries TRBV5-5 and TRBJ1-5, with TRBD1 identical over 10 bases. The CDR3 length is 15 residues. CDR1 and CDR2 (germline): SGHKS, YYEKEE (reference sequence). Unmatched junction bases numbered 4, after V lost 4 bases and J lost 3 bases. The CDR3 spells CASSRGQGFNQPQHF. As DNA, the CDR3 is TGTGCCAGCAGCCGGGGACAGGGGTTCAATCAGCCCCAGCATTTT.

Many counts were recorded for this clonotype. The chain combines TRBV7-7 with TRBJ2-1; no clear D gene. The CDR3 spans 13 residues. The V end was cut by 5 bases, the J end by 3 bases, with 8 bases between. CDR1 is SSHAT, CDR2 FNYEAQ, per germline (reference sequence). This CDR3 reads CASSPDGYNEQFF. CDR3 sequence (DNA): TGTGCCAGCAGCCCGGACGGCTACAATGAGCAGTTCTTC. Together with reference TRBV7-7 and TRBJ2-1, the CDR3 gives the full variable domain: GAGVSQSPRYKVTKRGQDVTLRCDPISSHATLYWYQQALGQGPEFLTYFNYEAQPDKSGLPSDRFSAERPEGSISTLTIQRTEQRDSAMYRCASSPDGYNEQFFGPGTRLTVL.

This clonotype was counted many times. CDR3 DNA: TGCGCCAGCAGCCCCCTGGACAGGGGGAATGAAGCTTTCTTT. Translating it yields CASSPLDRGNEAFF. The genes are TRBV4-3 and TRBJ1-1, with 10 bases matching TRBD1. The CDR3 totals 14 residues. Germline lookup yields CDR1 LGHNA and CDR2 YSLEER. The V gene end was trimmed by 4 bases and the J gene end by 7 bases; junction bases not matched to a gene: 6.

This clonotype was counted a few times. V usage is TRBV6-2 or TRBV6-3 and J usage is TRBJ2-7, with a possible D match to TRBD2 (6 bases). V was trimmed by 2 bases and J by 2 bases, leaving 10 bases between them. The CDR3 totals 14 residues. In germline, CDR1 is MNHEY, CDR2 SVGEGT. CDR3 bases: TGTGCCAGCAGTTACAAGACTAGTACCTACGAGCAGTACTTC. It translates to CASSYKTSTYEQYF.

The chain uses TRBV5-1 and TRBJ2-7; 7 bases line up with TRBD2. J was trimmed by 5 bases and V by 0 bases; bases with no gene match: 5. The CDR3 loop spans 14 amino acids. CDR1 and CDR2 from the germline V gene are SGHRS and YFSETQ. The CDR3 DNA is TGCGCCAGCAGCTTGGAACGCAGCGGGGACGAGCAGTACTTC. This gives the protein CASSLERSGDEQYF.